A selection of T cell receptor beta chains follows, all from one sample in a study of early T cells in non-severe SARS-CoV-2 infection. One entry per CDR3 protein results from TCRdb running MiXCR on the 5' RACE reads. The profile shows 30,000 or so distinct CDR3 sequences, 6% to 7% of them singletons. Source material: whole blood. The receptors stem from an adult who was a healthcare worker with PCR-confirmed SARS-CoV-2 infection or an uninfected control (not recorded which). The CDR3 runs from the conserved cysteine through the conserved F or W. D genes are given only for firm matches. Clone size is not always given. Where it is, it says once, few, many or a class for expanded clones.

abundance,j_gene,d_gene,v_gene,CDR3nt,CDR3aa
many,TRBJ1-4,NA,TRBV10-3,TGTGCCATCAGTGAGTCGGGTCGCGATGAAAAACTGTTTTTT,CAISESGRDEKLFF
many,TRBJ1-1,NA,TRBV6-6,TGTGCCAGCAGTTACTCGACACAGTCCTTCAAAGCTTTCTTT,CASSYSTQSFKAFF
many,TRBJ2-3,TRBD2,TRBV6-4,TGTGCCAGCAGTGTTAGCGGGCTGGGGGATACGCAGTATTTT,CASSVSGLGDTQYF
NA,TRBJ1-2,NA,TRBV5-5,TGTGCCAGCAGACCAATCCGGGGCCTCTATGGCTACACCTTC,CASRPIRGLYGYTF
many,TRBJ1-5,NA,TRBV4-2,TGTGCCAGCAGCCAAGTGGGCAACAATCAGCCCCAGCATTTT,CASSQVGNNQPQHF
few,TRBJ2-7,TRBD2,TRBV27,TGTGCCAGCAGTTTTCTAGCGGGAGTGAGAGAGCAGTACTTC,CASSFLAGVREQYF
many,TRBJ2-1,TRBD1,TRBV12-3/TRBV12-4,TGTGCCAGCAGTAGGGACAGGGATTACAATGAGCAGTTCTTC,CASSRDRDYNEQFF
many,TRBJ1-2,NA,TRBV10-1,TGCGCCAGCAGTATGGCCACAGTCTATGGCTACACCTTC,CASSMATVYGYTF
NA,TRBJ1-2,NA,TRBV2,TGTGCCAGCAGTGAAATACATCGGGCCAGCCTACACTATGGCTACACCTTC,CASSEIHRASLHYGYTF
many,TRBJ1-2,NA,TRBV12-3/TRBV12-4,TGTGCCAGCAGTTTTTGGGGGGATCATGGCTACACCTTC,CASSFWGDHGYTF
many,TRBJ2-5,TRBD2,TRBV20-1,TGCAGTGCAAAAGCGGGAGTCCAGGAGACCCAGTACTTC,CSAKAGVQETQYF
many,TRBJ2-7,NA,TRBV29-1,TGCAGCGTCTTGTATCCGGACGGATACGAGCAGTACTTC,CSVLYPDGYEQYF
many,TRBJ1-5,NA,TRBV20-1,TGCAGTGCTAGAGGGCTGGGCCTGAACAATCAGCCCCAGCATTTT,CSARGLGLNNQPQHF
many,TRBJ2-2,NA,TRBV24-1,TGTGCCACCTCCCCTTGGGGGGGCGTCGACACCGGGGAGCTGTTTTTT,CATSPWGGVDTGELFF
many,TRBJ2-1,TRBD2,TRBV4-3,TGCGCCAGCAGCCTTACTTCTAGCGGGAACTACAATGAGCAGTTCTTC,CASSLTSSGNYNEQFF
many,TRBJ2-7,NA,TRBV18,TGTGCCAGCTCACCACCGGCAGGTCGGGACGAGCAGTACTTC,CASSPPAGRDEQYF
many,TRBJ2-4,NA,TRBV5-1,TGCGCCAGCAGCTCCACCAAGGGGGGTGCCAAAAACATTCAGTACTTC,CASSSTKGGAKNIQYF
many,TRBJ2-7,TRBD2,TRBV7-9,TGTGCCAGCAGCGGGACTAGCAGCTCCTACGAGCAGTACTTC,CASSGTSSSYEQYF
many,TRBJ1-3,NA,TRBV4-3,TGCGCCAGCAGCCAAGATTTCAGGAGATTAGGAAACACCATATATTTT,CASSQDFRRLGNTIYF
few,TRBJ2-1,NA,TRBV10-3,TGTGCCATCAGCGATCCCCCGGGCCAGGAGTTCTTC,CAISDPPGQEFF
many,TRBJ1-3,NA,TRBV4-1,TGCGCCAGCAGCCACGGGGGGTCAACTCTCGGAAACACCATATATTTT,CASSHGGSTLGNTIYF
NA,TRBJ2-3,NA,TRBV18,TGTGCCAGGACCACAGATACGCAGTATTTT,CARTTDTQYF
many,TRBJ1-2,NA,TRBV21-1,TGTGCCAGCAGCACCTGGACAGGGGCCTTCTATGGCTACACCTTC,CASSTWTGAFYGYTF
many,TRBJ2-3,TRBD2,TRBV12-3/TRBV12-4,TGTGCCAGCACCGCACTAGCGGCCACAGATACGCAGTATTTT,CASTALAATDTQYF
many,TRBJ2-7,NA,TRBV6-6,TGTGCCAGCAGAGGCGCAATCGGGATTACCTACGAGCAGTACTTC,CASRGAIGITYEQYF
medium-sized,TRBJ2-3,NA,TRBV11-2,TGTGCCAGCTCCCCCAGCACAGATACGCAGTATTTT,CASSPSTDTQYF
many,TRBJ2-1,TRBD1,TRBV7-2,TGTGCCAGCAGCTTAGCCGGACAGGGGGCGTCCTACAATGAGCAGTTCTTC,CASSLAGQGASYNEQFF
many,TRBJ2-3,NA,TRBV28,TGTGCCAGCAGTTCCGGGACATGGGCCCACTCTAGCACAGATACGCAGTATTTT,CASSSGTWAHSSTDTQYF
many,TRBJ2-7,NA,TRBV28,TGTGCCAGCAGTTTAAGGAACGAGCAGTACTTC,CASSLRNEQYF
NA,TRBJ2-3,TRBD2,TRBV5-1,TGCGCCAGCAGCTCCCGGACTAGCGGATCCACAGATACGCAGTATTTT,CASSSRTSGSTDTQYF
many,TRBJ2-1,TRBD2,TRBV27,TGTGCCAGCAGTTTCCGGGCTAGCGGGAGATCTGGTGAGCAGTTCTTC,CASSFRASGRSGEQFF
NA,TRBJ2-2,NA,TRBV14,TGTGCCAGCAGCCAAGATGCGGCGGGACCGCAGAACACCGGGGAGCTGTTTTTT,CASSQDAAGPQNTGELFF
many,TRBJ2-3,TRBD2,TRBV4-1,TGCGCCAGCAGCCAACGGGTAGCGGGAGGGTTCACAGATACGCAGTATTTT,CASSQRVAGGFTDTQYF
many,TRBJ2-5,NA,TRBV10-3,TGTGCCATCAGTGAGTCGACGACACAAGAGACCCAGTACTTC,CAISESTTQETQYF
many,TRBJ2-7,NA,TRBV29-1,TGCAGCGTTTTTTTCGGGGGAGCCTCCTACGAGCAGTACTTC,CSVFFGGASYEQYF
many,TRBJ2-7,NA,TRBV19,TGTGCCAGTACCCGGACAAGCACCACCTACGAGCAGTACTTC,CASTRTSTTYEQYF
few,TRBJ1-5,NA,TRBV7-2,TGTACCAGCAACTTAGGGGGGGTTCAGCCCCAGCATTTT,CTSNLGGVQPQHF
many,TRBJ1-5,NA,TRBV20-1,TGCAGTGCTAGGGGGGGCGGAAAGCCCCAGCATTTT,CSARGGGKPQHF
many,TRBJ1-1,TRBD1,TRBV4-1,TGCGCCAGCAGCTTACGCCCACCCGGACAGGGCGTTGGGACTGAAGCTTTCTTT,CASSLRPPGQGVGTEAFF
many,TRBJ2-1,NA,TRBV24-1,TGTGCCACCAGCACGGGACACGTAAATGAGCAGTTCTTC,CATSTGHVNEQFF
many,TRBJ2-7,NA,TRBV27,TGTGCCAGCAGTCCGTTACAGGGTGGGTCCTACGAGCAGTACTTC,CASSPLQGGSYEQYF
many,TRBJ1-1,NA,TRBV2,TGTGCCAGCAGTGAAGACAGGTTGAACACTGAAGCTTTCTTT,CASSEDRLNTEAFF
many,TRBJ2-1,TRBD2,TRBV10-3,TGTGCCATCAGTGAGACGTCGGCTAGCGGGAGTCGGTATGAGCAGTTCTTC,CAISETSASGSRYEQFF
many,TRBJ2-5,NA,TRBV21-1,TGTGCCAGCAGCAAAGGACCGACTCGGGAGGGGAAGGAGACCCAGTACTTC,CASSKGPTREGKETQYF